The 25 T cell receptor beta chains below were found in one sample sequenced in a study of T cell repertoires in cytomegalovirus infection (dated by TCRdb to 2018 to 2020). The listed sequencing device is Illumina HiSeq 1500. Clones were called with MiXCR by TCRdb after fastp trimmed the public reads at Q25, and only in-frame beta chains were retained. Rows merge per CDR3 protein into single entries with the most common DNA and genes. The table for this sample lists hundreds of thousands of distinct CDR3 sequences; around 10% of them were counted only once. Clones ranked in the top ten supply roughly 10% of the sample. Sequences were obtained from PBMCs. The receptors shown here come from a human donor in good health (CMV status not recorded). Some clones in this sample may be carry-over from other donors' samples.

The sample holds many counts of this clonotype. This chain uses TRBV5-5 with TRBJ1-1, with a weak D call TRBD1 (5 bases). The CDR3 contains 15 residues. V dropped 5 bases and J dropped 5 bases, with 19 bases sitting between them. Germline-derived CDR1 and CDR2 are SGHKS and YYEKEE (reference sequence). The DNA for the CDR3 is TGTGCCAGCAGTCGTGACAGTTATTTCGGAACTGAAGCTTTCTTT. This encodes CASSRDSYFGTEAFF.

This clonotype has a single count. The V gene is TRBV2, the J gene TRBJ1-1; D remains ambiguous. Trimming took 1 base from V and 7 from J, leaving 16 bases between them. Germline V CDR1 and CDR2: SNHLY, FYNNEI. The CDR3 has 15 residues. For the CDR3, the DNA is TGTGCCAGCAGTGAAGTCGCAAGACTCGGAGGTGAAGCTTTCTTT. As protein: CASSEVARLGGEAFF. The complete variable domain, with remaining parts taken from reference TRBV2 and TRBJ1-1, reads EPEVTQTPSHQVTQMGQEVILRCVPISNHLYFYWYRQILGQKVEFLVSFYNNEISEKSEIFDDQFSVERPDGSNFTLKIRSTKLEDSAMYFCASSEVARLGGEAFFGQGTRLTVV.

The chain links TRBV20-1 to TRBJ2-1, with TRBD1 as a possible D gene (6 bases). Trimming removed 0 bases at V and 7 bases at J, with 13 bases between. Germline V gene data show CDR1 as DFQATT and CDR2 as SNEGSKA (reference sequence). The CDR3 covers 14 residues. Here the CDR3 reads CSARDPRRGNEQFF. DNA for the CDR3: TGCAGTGCTAGAGACCCGCGTAGGGGGAATGAGCAGTTCTTC.

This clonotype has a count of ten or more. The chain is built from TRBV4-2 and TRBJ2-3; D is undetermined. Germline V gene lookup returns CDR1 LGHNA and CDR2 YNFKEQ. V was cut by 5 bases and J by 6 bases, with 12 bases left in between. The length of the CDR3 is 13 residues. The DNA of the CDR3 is TGTGCCAGCAGCTTCACCAGGCCCGATACGCAGTATTTT. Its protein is CASSFTRPDTQYF.

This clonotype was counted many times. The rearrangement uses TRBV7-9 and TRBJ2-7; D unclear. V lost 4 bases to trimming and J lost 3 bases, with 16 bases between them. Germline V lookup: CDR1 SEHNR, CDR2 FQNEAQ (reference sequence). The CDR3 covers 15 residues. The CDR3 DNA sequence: TGTGCCAGCAGCTCCCCCCGAGGATATTTCTACGAGCAGTACTTC. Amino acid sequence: CASSSPRGYFYEQYF.

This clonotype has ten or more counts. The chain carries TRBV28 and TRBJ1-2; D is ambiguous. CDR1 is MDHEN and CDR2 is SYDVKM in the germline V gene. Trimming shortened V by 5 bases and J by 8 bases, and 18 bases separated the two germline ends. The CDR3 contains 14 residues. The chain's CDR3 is CASSTQPRAGGYTF. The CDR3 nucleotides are TGTGCCAGCAGTACCCAGCCTCGGGCGGGAGGCTACACCTTC.

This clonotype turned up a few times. The CDR3: CASSQGGAVASPLHF. The CDR3 coding sequence is TGTGCCAGCAGCCAAGGAGGGGCCGTAGCTTCACCCCTCCACTTT. The chain joins TRBV3-1 to TRBJ1-6, with D possibly TRBD1 on 5 matching bases. The V gene lost 1 base and the J gene lost 9 bases, with 13 bases spanning the gap. The CDR3 contains 15 residues. Germline-derived CDR1 and CDR2 are LGHDT and YNNKEL (reference sequence).

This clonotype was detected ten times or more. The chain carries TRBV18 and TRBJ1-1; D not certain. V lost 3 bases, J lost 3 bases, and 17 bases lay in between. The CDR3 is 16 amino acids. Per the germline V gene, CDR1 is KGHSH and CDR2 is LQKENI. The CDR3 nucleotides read TGTGCCAGCTCACCCTACACCAGCGGTTTGTACACTGAAGCTTTCTTT. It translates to CASSPYTSGLYTEAFF.

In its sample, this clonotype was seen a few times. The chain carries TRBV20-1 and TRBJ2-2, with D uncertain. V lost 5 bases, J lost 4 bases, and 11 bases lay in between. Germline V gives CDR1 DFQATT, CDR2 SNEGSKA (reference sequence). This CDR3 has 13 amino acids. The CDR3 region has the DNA TGCAGTGCTCACCGGGCCGGCACCGGGGAGCTGTTTTTT. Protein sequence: CSAHRAGTGELFF.

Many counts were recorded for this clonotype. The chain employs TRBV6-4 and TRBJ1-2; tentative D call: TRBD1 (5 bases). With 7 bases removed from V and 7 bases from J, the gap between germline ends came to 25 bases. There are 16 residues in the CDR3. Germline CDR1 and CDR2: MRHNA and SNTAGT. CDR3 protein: CASTYPSRQRFSGYTF. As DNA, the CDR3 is TGTGCCAGCACCTACCCTTCGCGACAGCGGTTCTCTGGCTACACCTTC.

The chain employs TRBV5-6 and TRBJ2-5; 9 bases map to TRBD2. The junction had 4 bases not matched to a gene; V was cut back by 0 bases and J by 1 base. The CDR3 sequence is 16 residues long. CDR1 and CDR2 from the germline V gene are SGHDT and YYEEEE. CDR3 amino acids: CASSLGLAGSQETQYF. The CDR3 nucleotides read TGTGCCAGCAGCTTGGGGCTAGCGGGGTCCCAAGAGACCCAGTACTTC.

The CDR3 sequence is CASSSDSNEQFF. In nucleotides, the CDR3 is TGTGCCAGCAGCTCCGACTCCAATGAGCAGTTCTTC. V is TRBV5-4 and J is TRBJ2-1; D is unclear. Germline lookup yields CDR1 SGHNT and CDR2 YYREEE (reference sequence). This CDR3 comprises 12 residues. V was trimmed by 3 bases and J by 6 bases, leaving 7 bases between them.

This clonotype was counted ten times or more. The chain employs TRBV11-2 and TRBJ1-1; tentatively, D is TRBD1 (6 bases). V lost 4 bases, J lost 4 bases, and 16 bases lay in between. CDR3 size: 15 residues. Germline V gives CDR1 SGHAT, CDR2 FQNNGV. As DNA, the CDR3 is TGTGCCAGCAGCTACGGACAGACCTCGGGCACTGAAGCTTTCTTT. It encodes CASSYGQTSGTEAFF.

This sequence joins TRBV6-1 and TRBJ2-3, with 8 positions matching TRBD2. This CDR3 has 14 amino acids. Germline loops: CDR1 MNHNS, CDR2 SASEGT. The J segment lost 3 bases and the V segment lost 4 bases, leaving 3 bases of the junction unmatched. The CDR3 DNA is TGTGCCAGCAGTGTAGCGGGGAGGACAGATACGCAGTATTTT. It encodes CASSVAGRTDTQYF.

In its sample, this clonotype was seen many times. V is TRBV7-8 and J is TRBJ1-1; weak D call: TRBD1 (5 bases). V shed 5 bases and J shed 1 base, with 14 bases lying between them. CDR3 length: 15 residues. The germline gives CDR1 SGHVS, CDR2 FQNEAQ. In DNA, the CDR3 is TGTGCCAGCAGCACCCAGGGTATTCGGAACACTGAAGCTTTCTTT. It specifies CASSTQGIRNTEAFF.

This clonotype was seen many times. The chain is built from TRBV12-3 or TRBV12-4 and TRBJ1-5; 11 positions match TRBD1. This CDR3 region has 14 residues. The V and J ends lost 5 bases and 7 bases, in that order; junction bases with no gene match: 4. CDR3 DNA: TGTGCCAGCAGTCCGGGACAGGGGGTACAGCCCCAGCATTTT. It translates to CASSPGQGVQPQHF.

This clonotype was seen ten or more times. Here the CDR3 DNA reads TGTGCCAGCAGCTTAAATCCCGGGAGCGCAGATACGCAGTATTTT. Translation: CASSLNPGSADTQYF. The V call is TRBV7-3, the J call TRBJ2-3, with a weak D call TRBD2 (6 bases). V dropped 1 base and J dropped 4 bases, with 12 bases sitting between them. The CDR3 totals 15 residues. Germline values: CDR1 SGHTA, CDR2 FQGTGA.

CDR3 loop: CAWSAAELYNSPLHF. DNA for the CDR3: TGTGCCTGGAGTGCGGCTGAACTGTATAATTCACCCCTCCACTTT. J is TRBJ1-6 and V is TRBV30; D not certain. This CDR3 is 15 amino acids long. Germline loops: CDR1 GTSNPN, CDR2 SVGIG (reference sequence). Trimming left V 1 base short and J 4 bases short, with 11 bases between.

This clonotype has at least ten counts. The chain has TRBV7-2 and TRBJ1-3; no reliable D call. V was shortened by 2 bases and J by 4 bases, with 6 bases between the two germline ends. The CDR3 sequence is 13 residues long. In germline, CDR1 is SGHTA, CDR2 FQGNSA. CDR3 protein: CASSLSWGNTIYF. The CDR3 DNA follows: TGTGCCAGCAGCTTATCATGGGGAAACACCATATATTTT.

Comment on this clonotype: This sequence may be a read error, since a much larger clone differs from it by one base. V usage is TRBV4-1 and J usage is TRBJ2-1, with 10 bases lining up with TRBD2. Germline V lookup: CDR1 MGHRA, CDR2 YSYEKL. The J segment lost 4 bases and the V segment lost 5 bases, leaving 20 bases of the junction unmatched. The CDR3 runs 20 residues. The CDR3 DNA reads TGCGCCAGCAGCTATGGACCAGGGGGCTTAGCGGGAGGTTCTTACAATGAGCAGTTCTTC. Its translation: CASSYGPGGLAGGSYNEQFF.

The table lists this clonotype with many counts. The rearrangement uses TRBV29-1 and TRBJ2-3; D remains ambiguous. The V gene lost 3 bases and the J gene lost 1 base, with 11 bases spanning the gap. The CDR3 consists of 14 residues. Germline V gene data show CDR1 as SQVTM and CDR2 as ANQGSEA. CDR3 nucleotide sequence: TGCAGCGTTGAGGCAACGAGCGGCACAGATACGCAGTATTTT. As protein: CSVEATSGTDTQYF.

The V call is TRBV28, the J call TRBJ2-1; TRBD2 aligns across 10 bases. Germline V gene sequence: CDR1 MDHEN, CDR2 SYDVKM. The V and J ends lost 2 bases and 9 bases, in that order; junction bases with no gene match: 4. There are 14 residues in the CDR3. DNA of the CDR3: TGTGCCAGCAGTTTACAGCTAGCGGGAGCTGAGCAGTTCTTC. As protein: CASSLQLAGAEQFF.

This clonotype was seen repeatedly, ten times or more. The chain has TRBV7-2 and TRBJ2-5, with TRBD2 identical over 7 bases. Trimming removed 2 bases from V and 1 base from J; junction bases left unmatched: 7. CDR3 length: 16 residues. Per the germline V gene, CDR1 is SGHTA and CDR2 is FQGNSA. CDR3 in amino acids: CASSLRTGGPQETQYF. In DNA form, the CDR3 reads TGTGCCAGCAGCTTAAGAACGGGAGGTCCCCAAGAGACCCAGTACTTC.

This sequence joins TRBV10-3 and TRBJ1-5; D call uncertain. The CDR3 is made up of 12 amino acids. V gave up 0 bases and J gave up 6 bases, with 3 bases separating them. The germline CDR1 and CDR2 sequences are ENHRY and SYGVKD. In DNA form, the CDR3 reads TGTGCCATCAGTGAGTCTGCTCAGCCCCAGCATTTT. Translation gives CAISESAQPQHF.

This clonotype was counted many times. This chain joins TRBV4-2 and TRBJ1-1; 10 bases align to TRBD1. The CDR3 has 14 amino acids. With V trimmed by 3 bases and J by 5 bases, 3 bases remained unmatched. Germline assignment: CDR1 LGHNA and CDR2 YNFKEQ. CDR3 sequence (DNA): TGTGCCAGCAGCCAGCGGACAGGGGGGACTGAAGCTTTCTTT. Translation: CASSQRTGGTEAFF.